A single T cell receptor beta chain is shown here with its context. The antigen is unknown. Through a sample-barcoded 5' primer and a J-beta primer mix, a second PCR was run for roughly 7 to 11 cycles. TCRdb re-called the 5' RACE reads with MiXCR, one entry per CDR3 protein. This repertoire shows around 1,000,000 distinct CDR3 sequences, approximately 26% found once; its top ten account for about 0.69%. The data originate from a study of blood T cells in healthy people across ages. Study-level points and caveats: With age, beta diversity per million T cells declined roughly linearly, significantly by 30 to 40. Long-lived donors had more naive CD4+ cells and higher diversity than aged donors. It was not possible, with unsorted PBMCs, to conclusively compare naive and antigen-experienced cells.

This CDR3 is built from 12 residues. The V and J ends lost 5 bases and 8 bases respectively, with 10 bases between them. The same sample was also studied in work on T cells of mothers and their children. As that study records: Sequencing got over 8.5 million TCR beta CDR3 reads from each mother and roughly 2.7 million from each child.

This TCR was recovered from a girl under 10 years old in good health. The chain has TRBV12-3 or TRBV12-4 and TRBJ1-5; D uncertain. The sequenced material came from blood. The CDR3 nucleotides read TGTGCCAGCAGTGCTCAGTTCGAGCCCCAGCATTTT. Its translation is CASSAQFEPQHF.